One sample yielded the 24 T cell receptor beta chains listed below, sequenced in a study of cytomegalovirus exposure and HLA in healthy donors. PCR was performed using 60 Vbeta and 13 Jbeta primers. Some clones are missing from TCRdb's copy, which holds only in-frame ones; the method was immunoSEQ multiplex PCR. The sample records roughly 200,000 clones, around 90% being singletons. The specimen was PBMCs. The receptors here all came from a boy aged 2 to 10 in good health and CMV-seronegative.

The V gene is TRBV19, the J gene TRBJ1-1, with no clear D. Trimming took off 6 bases at V and 11 bases at J, with 16 bases between the two ends. The CDR3 spans 12 residues. Germline assignment: CDR1 LNHDA and CDR2 SQIVND (reference sequence). CDR3 DNA sequence: TGTGCCAGTAGACAGTACAGCGGTTTGGCTTTCTTT. Amino acid sequence: CASRQYSGLAFF.

The chain recombines TRBV30 with TRBJ2-3; possible D gene TRBD1, 6 bases. The CDR3 sequence is 14 residues long. CDR1 is GTSNPN and CDR2 is SVGIG in the germline V gene (reference sequence). Trimming removed 4 bases from V and 3 bases from J, with 14 bases in between. The CDR3 spells CAWNSVQGTDTQYF. The CDR3 region has the DNA TGTGCCTGGAATTCGGTACAGGGAACAGATACGCAGTATTTT.

This clone occurred once. The genes are TRBV9 and TRBJ2-6, with D unclear. Germline CDR1 reads SGDLS; CDR2 reads YYNGEE. Trimming took off 6 bases at V and 2 bases at J, with 18 bases between the two ends. CDR3 length equals 17 residues. DNA for the CDR3: TGTGCCAGCACCCCATGGGCATCAAGACCTGGGGCCAACGTCCTGACTTTC. Translating it yields CASTPWASRPGANVLTF.

DNA for the CDR3: TGTGCCAGCAGCCTCCTGGGGACAGGGAACACCGGGGAGCTGTTTTTT. Residues: CASSLLGTGNTGELFF. The rearrangement links TRBV7-3 to TRBJ2-2; TRBD1 matches 8 bases. Per germline, CDR1 SGHTA and CDR2 FQGTGA. This CDR3 has 16 amino acids. The J segment lost 1 base and the V segment lost 5 bases, leaving 6 bases of the junction unmatched.

This chain links TRBV15 with TRBJ2-5, with a tentative D call TRBD2 (5 bases). V was cut by 1 base and J by 5 bases, with 8 bases left in between. CDR1 LNHNV and CDR2 YYDKDF come from the germline V gene (reference sequence). The CDR3 is 13 amino acids. The CDR3 DNA sequence: TGTGCCACCAGCAGAGCGGGGATGGAGACCCAGTACTTC. Translation: CATSRAGMETQYF.

Only one count was recorded for this clone. For the CDR3, the DNA is TGTGCCAGCAGGGACGGGGGCACTGAAGCTTTCTTT. This encodes CASRDGGTEAFF. This chain joins TRBV2 and TRBJ1-1; tentative D call: TRBD1 (5 bases). This CDR3 is 12 amino acids long. Looked up from germline, CDR1 is SNHLY and CDR2 is FYNNEI. V was shortened by 6 bases and J by 4 bases, with 9 bases between the two germline ends.

The J gene is TRBJ1-2, the V gene TRBV29-1, with TRBD1 matching over 8 bases. V trimming: 3 bases; J trimming: 4 bases; junction bases outside the gene matches: 7. This CDR3 spans 14 amino acids. Germline CDR1 and CDR2: SQVTM and ANQGSEA. The CDR3 here is CSVEDPGTGYGYTF. CDR3 coding DNA: TGCAGCGTTGAGGATCCCGGGACAGGCTATGGCTACACCTTC.

J is TRBJ2-2 and V is TRBV19; 10 bases are a match to TRBD2. The V gene end was trimmed by 8 bases and the J gene end by 6 bases; junction bases not matched to a gene: 12. Germline V CDR1 and CDR2: LNHDA, SQIVND (reference sequence). The CDR3 consists of 16 residues. For the CDR3, the DNA is TGTGCCAGTTCCTCCGAGGCTAGCGGGAGCGCCGGGGAGCTGTTTTTT. It is translated as CASSSEASGSAGELFF.

The table lists this clone with a count of one. V usage is TRBV6-1 and J usage is TRBJ1-1; TRBD1 aligns across 12 bases. With V trimmed by 3 bases and J by 4 bases, 6 bases remained unmatched. This CDR3 contains 16 residues. Germline values: CDR1 MNHNS, CDR2 SASEGT. The CDR3 sequence is CASSEGQGAMSTEAFF. DNA for the CDR3: TGTGCCAGCAGTGAGGGACAGGGGGCTATGAGCACTGAAGCTTTCTTT.

The chain uses TRBV18 and TRBJ1-4; D unclear. Germline values: CDR1 KGHSH, CDR2 LQKENI. V shed 3 bases and J shed 7 bases, with 6 bases lying between them. The CDR3 is made up of 12 amino acids. The CDR3 loop reads CASSPNGEKLFF. The CDR3 nucleotides are TGTGCCAGCTCACCGAACGGTGAAAAACTGTTTTTT.

The chain has TRBV6-5 and TRBJ2-2, with D perhaps matching TRBD2 (5 bases). The CDR3 runs 14 residues. The germline CDR1 and CDR2 sequences are MNHEY and SVGAGI. The V end was cut by 6 bases, the J end by 1 base, with 9 bases between. The CDR3 spells CASRPLGNTGELFF. The CDR3, as DNA: TGTGCCAGCAGACCACTAGGGAACACCGGGGAGCTGTTTTTT.

The chain links TRBV6-1 to TRBJ1-1; the match to TRBD1 covers 9 bases. The V gene end was trimmed by 2 bases and the J gene end by 1 base; junction bases not matched to a gene: 5. CDR3 length: 16 residues. Germline CDR1 MNHNS, CDR2 SASEGT. CDR3 loop: CASSETVTGGNTEAFF. The CDR3 DNA sequence: TGTGCCAGCAGTGAAACCGTGACAGGGGGGAACACTGAAGCTTTCTTT.

The genes are TRBV4-1 and TRBJ1-2; D unresolved. The CDR3 is made up of 13 amino acids. Germline V gives CDR1 MGHRA, CDR2 YSYEKL. Trimming stripped 1 base from V and 2 bases from J, with 5 bases between. Here the CDR3 DNA reads TGCGCCAGCAGCCAAGGGAGAAACTATGGCTACACCTTC. Amino acids: CASSQGRNYGYTF.

The chain carries TRBV7-9 and TRBJ2-1; 7 positions match TRBD2. After removal of 0 bases from V and 9 bases from J, the junction contained 8 bases not matched to a gene. The CDR3 covers 15 residues. Germline CDR1 reads SEHNR; CDR2 reads FQNEAQ (reference sequence). DNA for the CDR3: TGTGCCAGCAGCTTAGCGGGAGGGCCTCCTGGTGAGCAGTTCTTC. This codes for CASSLAGGPPGEQFF.

The chain combines TRBV5-8 with TRBJ1-5, with D perhaps TRBD1 (6 bases). This CDR3 has 15 residues. The germline V gene has CDR1 SGHTS and CDR2 YDEGEE. Trimming shortened V by 2 bases and J by 9 bases, and 18 bases separated the two germline ends. The DNA for the CDR3 is TGTGCCAGCAGCTTCGCAACAGGGTTTAGGGGGCCCCAGCATTTT. As protein: CASSFATGFRGPQHF.

The chain joins TRBV19 to TRBJ1-5; D is unresolved. Trimming took off 1 base at V and 2 bases at J, with 12 bases between the two ends. Germline V CDR1 and CDR2: LNHDA, SQIVND (reference sequence). This CDR3 has 16 amino acids. The DNA of the CDR3 is TGTGCCAGTAGTATAGGAGGGTCGTTCGGCAATCAGCCCCAGCATTTT. Translation gives CASSIGGSFGNQPQHF.

V is TRBV5-1 and J is TRBJ1-3, with TRBD1 matching over 10 bases. Germline V lookup: CDR1 SGHRS, CDR2 YFSETQ. V was pared by 7 bases and J by 0 bases, with 1 base of the junction left unmatched. The CDR3 length is 14 residues. In DNA, the CDR3 is TGCGCCAGCGGGACAGGGGACTCTGGAAACACCATATATTTT. It translates to CASGTGDSGNTIYF.

Only one count was recorded for this clone. The chain couples TRBV5-1 to TRBJ2-7; possible D gene TRBD2, 5 bases. The germline V and J ends were trimmed by 4 bases and 0 bases, with 14 bases remaining between them. CDR1 SGHRS and CDR2 YFSETQ come from the germline V gene. The CDR3 is 15 amino acids. CDR3 nucleotides: TGCGCCAGCAGCCCCACGCCGGGGATCTCCTACGAGCAGTACTTC. It translates to CASSPTPGISYEQYF.

The rearrangement uses TRBV19 and TRBJ1-1; D unresolved. The V gene lost 1 base and the J gene lost 2 bases, with 11 bases spanning the gap. This CDR3 has 15 residues. Per the germline V gene, CDR1 is LNHDA and CDR2 is SQIVND (reference sequence). The CDR3 is CASSIAPSVNTEAFF. CDR3 DNA sequence: TGTGCCAGTAGTATAGCCCCGTCTGTTAACACTGAAGCTTTCTTT.

This clone was counted a single time. The chain's CDR3 is CASSPRGSTYEQYF. CDR3 DNA sequence: TGTGCCAGCAGCCCCAGGGGGTCAACCTACGAGCAGTACTTC. The rearrangement uses TRBV7-3 and TRBJ2-7; 7 bases line up with TRBD1. V shed 5 bases and J 2 bases; nucleotides not matched to a gene: 6. This CDR3 has 14 residues. Germline CDR1 is SGHTA and CDR2 is FQGTGA.

V usage is TRBV14 and J usage is TRBJ1-2; D is perhaps TRBD1 (6 bases). V lost 9 bases to trimming and J lost 2 bases, with 7 bases between them. Germline V gives CDR1 SGHDN, CDR2 FVKESK. The CDR3 has 11 amino acids. CDR3 sequence reads: CASGQNYGYTF. The CDR3 nucleotides are TGTGCCAGTGGACAGAACTATGGCTACACCTTC.

This clone was detected only a few times. V is TRBV6-1 and J is TRBJ2-7, with TRBD1 as a possible D gene (6 bases). The CDR3 sequence is 15 residues long. CDR1 and CDR2 from the germline V gene are MNHNS and SASEGT. Trimming pared 4 bases from V and 0 bases from J, leaving 13 bases between. CDR3 amino acids: CASSGRGLSSYEQYF. CDR3 in DNA: TGTGCCAGCAGTGGCAGGGGTCTTAGCTCCTACGAGCAGTACTTC.

The gene calls are TRBV7-8 and TRBJ1-6; D perhaps matches TRBD1 (5 bases). V lost 5 bases and J lost 5, with 16 bases in between. The CDR3 loop spans 16 amino acids. Germline values: CDR1 SGHVS, CDR2 FQNEAQ. This CDR3 is CASSPWGGRNNSPLHF. The CDR3 nucleotides are TGTGCCAGCAGCCCTTGGGGGGGACGGAATAATTCACCCCTCCACTTT. Variable domain in full (rest from reference TRBV7-8 and TRBJ1-6): GAGVSQSPRYKVAKRGQDVALRCDPISGHVSLFWYQQALGQGPEFLTYFQNEAQLDKSGLPSDRFFAERPEGSVSTLKIQRTQQEDSAVYLCASSPWGGRNNSPLHFGNGTRLTVT.

Written as DNA, the CDR3 is TGTGCCAGCAGCAAACCGCTCGGGACTAGCGAGACATTTCAGTACTTC. Translating it yields CASSKPLGTSETFQYF. The rearrangement links TRBV21-1 to TRBJ2-4; no DNA check was done on the table's D call, TRBD2. TRBV21-1 counts as a pseudogene. The CDR3 runs to 16 residues.